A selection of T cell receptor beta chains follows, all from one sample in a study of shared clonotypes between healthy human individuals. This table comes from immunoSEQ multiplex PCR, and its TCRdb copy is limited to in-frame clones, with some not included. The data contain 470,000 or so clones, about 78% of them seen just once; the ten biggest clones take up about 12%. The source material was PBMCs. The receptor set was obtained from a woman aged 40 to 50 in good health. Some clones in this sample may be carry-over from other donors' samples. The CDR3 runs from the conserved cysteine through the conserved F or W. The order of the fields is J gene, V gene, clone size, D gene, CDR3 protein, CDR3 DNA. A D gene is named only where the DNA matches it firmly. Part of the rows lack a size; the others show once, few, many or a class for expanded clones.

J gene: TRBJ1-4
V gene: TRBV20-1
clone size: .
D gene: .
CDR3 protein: CSARVQEKLFF
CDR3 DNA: TGCAGTGCTAGAGTGCAGGAAAAACTGTTTTTT

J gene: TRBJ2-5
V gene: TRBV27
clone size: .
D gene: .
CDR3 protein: CASSPRAGKETQYF
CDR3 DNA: TGTGCCAGCAGTCCCCGGGCGGGTAAAGAGACCCAGTACTTC

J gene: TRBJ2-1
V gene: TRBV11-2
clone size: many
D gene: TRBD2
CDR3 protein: CASSLNERTSGSKEQFF
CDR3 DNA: TGTGCCAGCAGCTTAAATGAGAGGACTAGCGGGAGTAAGGAGCAGTTCTTC

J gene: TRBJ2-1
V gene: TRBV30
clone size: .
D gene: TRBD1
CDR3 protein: CAWTTGTGKLVEQFF
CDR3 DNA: TGTGCCTGGACGACGGGGACAGGGAAGTTGGTTGAGCAGTTCTTC

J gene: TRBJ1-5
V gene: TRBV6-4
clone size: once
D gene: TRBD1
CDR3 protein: CASYRDRGSNQPQHF
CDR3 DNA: TGTGCCAGCTACAGGGACAGGGGCTCCAATCAGCCCCAGCATTTT

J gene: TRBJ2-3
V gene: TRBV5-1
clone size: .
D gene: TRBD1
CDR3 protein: CASSTGQGTDTQYF
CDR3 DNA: TGCGCCAGCAGCACCGGACAGGGCACAGATACGCAGTATTTT

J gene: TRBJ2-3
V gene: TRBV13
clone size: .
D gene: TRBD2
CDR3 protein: CASSLVASGTRDTQYF
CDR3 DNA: TGTGCCAGCAGCTTAGTGGCTAGCGGGACTCGAGATACGCAGTATTTT

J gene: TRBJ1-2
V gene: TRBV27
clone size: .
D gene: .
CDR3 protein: CASSLFGGSEGYTF
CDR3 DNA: TGTGCCAGCAGTTTATTCGGGGGGTCTGAGGGCTACACCTTC

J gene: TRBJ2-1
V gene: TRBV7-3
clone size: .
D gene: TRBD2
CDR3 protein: CASSLRTSGIFDEQFF
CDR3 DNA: TGTGCCAGCAGCTTAAGGACTAGCGGGATTTTCGATGAGCAGTTCTTC

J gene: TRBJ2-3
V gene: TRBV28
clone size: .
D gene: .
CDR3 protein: CASRPALTDTQYF
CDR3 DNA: TGTGCCAGCCGTCCGGCCCTCACAGATACGCAGTATTTT

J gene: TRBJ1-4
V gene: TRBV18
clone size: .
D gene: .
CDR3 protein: CASSPTSDNEKLFF
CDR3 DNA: TGTGCCAGCTCACCAACCAGCGATAATGAAAAACTGTTTTTT

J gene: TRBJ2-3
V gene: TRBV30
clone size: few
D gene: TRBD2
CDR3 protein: CAWSVAGGGDTQYF
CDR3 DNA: TGTGCCTGGAGTGTAGCGGGAGGGGGGGATACGCAGTATTTT

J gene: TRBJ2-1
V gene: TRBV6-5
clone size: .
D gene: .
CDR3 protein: CASSSRERSSYNEQFF
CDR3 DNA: TGTGCCAGCAGTTCCCGAGAACGGAGCTCCTACAATGAGCAGTTCTTC

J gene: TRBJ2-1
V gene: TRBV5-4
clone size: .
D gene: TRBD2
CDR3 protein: CASSRTRAYNEQFF
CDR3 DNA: TGTGCCAGCAGCCGGACTAGAGCCTACAATGAGCAGTTCTTC

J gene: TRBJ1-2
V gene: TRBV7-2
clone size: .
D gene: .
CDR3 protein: CASSLVWSGYTF
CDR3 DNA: TGTGCCAGCAGCTTAGTGTGGAGTGGCTACACCTTC

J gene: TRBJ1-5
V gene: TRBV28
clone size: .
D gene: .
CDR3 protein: CASSLFLSGGQPQHF
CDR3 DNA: TGTGCCAGCAGTTTATTCCTCTCAGGCGGTCAGCCCCAGCATTTT

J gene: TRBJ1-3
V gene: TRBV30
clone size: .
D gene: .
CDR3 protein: CAWSVGGYGNTIYF
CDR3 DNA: TGTGCCTGGAGTGTAGGAGGGTACGGAAACACCATATATTTT

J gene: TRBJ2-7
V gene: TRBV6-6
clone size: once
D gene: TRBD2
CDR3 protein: CASSWTSEYEQYF
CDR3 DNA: TGTGCCAGCAGTTGGACTAGCGAATACGAGCAGTACTTC

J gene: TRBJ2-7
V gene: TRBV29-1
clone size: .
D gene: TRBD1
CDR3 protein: CSVAGQGASYEQYF
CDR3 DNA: TGCAGCGTGGCAGGACAGGGGGCATCCTACGAGCAGTACTTC

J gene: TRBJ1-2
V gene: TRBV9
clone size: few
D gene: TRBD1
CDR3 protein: CASSVAQGEGYGYTF
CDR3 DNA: TGTGCCAGCAGCGTAGCACAGGGGGAAGGCTATGGCTACACCTTC

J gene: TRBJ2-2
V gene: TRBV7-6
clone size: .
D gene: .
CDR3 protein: CASRYSGANTGELFF
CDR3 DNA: TGTGCCAGCCGCTATAGCGGCGCGAACACCGGGGAGCTGTTTTTT

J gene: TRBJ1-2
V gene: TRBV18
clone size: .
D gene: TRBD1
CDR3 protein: CASSPPGQGNYGYTF
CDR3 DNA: TGTGCCAGCTCACCACCGGGACAGGGGAACTATGGCTACACCTTC

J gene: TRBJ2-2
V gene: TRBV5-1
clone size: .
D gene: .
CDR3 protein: CASSSQGGTGELFF
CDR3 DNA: TGCGCCAGCAGCTCGCAGGGCGGCACCGGGGAGCTGTTTTTT

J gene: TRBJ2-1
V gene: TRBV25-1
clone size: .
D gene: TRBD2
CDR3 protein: CASSEFGLAGVGNEQFF
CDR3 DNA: TGTGCCAGCAGTGAATTCGGACTAGCGGGAGTTGGCAATGAGCAGTTCTTC

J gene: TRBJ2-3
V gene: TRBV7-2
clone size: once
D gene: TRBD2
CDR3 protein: CASSSTSGATDTQYF
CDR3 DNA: TGTGCCAGCAGCTCGACTAGCGGGGCCACAGATACGCAGTATTTT

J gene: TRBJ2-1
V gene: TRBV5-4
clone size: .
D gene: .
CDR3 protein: CASSLFGTRLYNEQFF
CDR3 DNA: TGTGCCAGCAGCTTGTTCGGGACGAGACTCTACAATGAGCAGTTCTTC

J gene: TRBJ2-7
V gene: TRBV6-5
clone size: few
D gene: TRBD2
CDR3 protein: CASSYASGGLYEQYF
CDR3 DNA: TGTGCCAGCAGTTACGCTAGCGGGGGCCTATACGAGCAGTACTTC

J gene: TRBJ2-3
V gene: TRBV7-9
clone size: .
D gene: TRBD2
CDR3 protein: CASSLVSGRFTDTQYF
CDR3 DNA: TGTGCCAGCAGCTTAGTTAGCGGGAGGTTTACAGATACGCAGTATTTT

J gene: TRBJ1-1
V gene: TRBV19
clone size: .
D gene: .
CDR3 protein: CASSMGAAPGAFF
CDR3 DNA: TGTGCCAGTAGTATGGGGGCAGCGCCGGGGGCTTTCTTT

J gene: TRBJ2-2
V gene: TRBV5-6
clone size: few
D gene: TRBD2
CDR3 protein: CASSLVLAGGNTGELFF
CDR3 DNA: TGTGCCAGCAGCTTGGTGCTAGCGGGGGGGAACACCGGGGAGCTGTTTTTT

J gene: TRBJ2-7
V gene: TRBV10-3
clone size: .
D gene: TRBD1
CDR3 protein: CATTGGDEQYF
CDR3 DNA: TGTGCCACCACAGGGGGCGACGAGCAGTACTTC

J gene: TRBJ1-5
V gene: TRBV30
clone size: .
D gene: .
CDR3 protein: CAWSDGGQANQPQHF
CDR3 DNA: TGTGCCTGGAGTGACGGGGGGCAGGCCAATCAGCCCCAGCATTTT

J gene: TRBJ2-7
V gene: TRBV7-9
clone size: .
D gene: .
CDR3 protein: CASSLAGVYEQYF
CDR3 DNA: TGTGCCAGCAGCTTAGCGGGAGTTTACGAGCAGTACTTC

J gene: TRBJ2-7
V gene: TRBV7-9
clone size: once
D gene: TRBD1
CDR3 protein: CASSAQTGVTREQYF
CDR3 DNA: TGTGCCAGCAGCGCACAGACAGGGGTAACGAGGGAGCAGTACTTC

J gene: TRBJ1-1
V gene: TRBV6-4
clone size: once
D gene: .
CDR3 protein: CASNADEGREAFF
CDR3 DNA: TGTGCCAGCAACGCGGACGAGGGGCGTGAGGCTTTCTTT

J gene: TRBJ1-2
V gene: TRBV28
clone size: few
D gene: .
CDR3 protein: CASSLPGTVYGYTF
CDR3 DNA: TGTGCCAGCAGTTTACCCGGGACGGTCTATGGCTACACCTTC

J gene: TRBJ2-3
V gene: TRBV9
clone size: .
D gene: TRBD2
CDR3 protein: CASSVEGLAGADTQYF
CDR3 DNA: TGTGCCAGCAGCGTAGAGGGACTAGCGGGAGCAGATACGCAGTATTTT

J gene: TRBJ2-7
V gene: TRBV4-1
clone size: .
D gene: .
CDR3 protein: CASSHPGKDGYEQYF
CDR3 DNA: TGCGCCAGCAGCCACCCCGGGAAGGACGGCTACGAGCAGTACTTC

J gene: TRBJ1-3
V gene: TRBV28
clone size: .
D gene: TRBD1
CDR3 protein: CASSLVARGLGNTIYF
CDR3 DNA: TGTGCCAGCAGTTTAGTGGCCAGGGGGCTTGGGAACACCATATATTTT

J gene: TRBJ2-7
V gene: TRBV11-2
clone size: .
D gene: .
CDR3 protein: CASSSREEQYF
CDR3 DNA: TGTGCCAGCAGCTCACGGGAGGAGCAGTACTTC

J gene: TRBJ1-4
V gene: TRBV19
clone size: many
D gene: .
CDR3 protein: CASSIGREENEKLFF
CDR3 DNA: TGTGCCAGTAGTATCGGCAGGGAGGAAAATGAAAAACTGTTTTTT

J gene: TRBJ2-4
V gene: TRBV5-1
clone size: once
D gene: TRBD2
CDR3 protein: CASSPESGSRNIQYF
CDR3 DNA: TGCGCCAGCAGCCCGGAGAGCGGGAGCCGGAACATTCAGTACTTC

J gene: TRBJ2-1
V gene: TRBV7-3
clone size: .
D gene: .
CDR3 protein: CASSLMGRSSYNEQFF
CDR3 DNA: TGTGCCAGCAGCTTAATGGGCCGAAGCTCCTACAATGAGCAGTTCTTC

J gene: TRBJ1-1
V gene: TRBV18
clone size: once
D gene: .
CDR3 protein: CASSPRGNGDTEAFF
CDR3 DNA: TGTGCCAGCTCACCCCGAGGGAACGGGGACACTGAAGCTTTCTTT

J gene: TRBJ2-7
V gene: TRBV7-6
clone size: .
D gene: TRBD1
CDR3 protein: CASSPRTGPEQYF
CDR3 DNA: TGTGCCAGCAGCCCTAGGACAGGCCCCGAGCAGTACTTC

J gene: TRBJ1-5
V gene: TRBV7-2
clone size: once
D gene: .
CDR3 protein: CASSEDRYQPQHF
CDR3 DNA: TGTGCCAGCAGCGAAGACAGATATCAGCCCCAGCATTTT

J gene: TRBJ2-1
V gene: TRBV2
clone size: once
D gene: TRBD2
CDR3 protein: CASSGASGEFF
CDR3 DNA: TGTGCCAGCAGTGGGGCTAGCGGGGAGTTCTTC